One and the same sample provided the 7 T cell receptor beta chains below, sequenced in a study of blood T cell repertoires in COVID-19. Profiled with immunoSEQ multiplex PCR; TCRdb holds only in-frame clones, not every one. The sample has around 300,000 clones, about 87% seen once. The sequenced sample was PBMCs or T cells enriched from blood (not recorded which). The source of these receptors is a woman between 25 and 40 years old who had recovered from COVID-19.

This rearrangement joins TRBV5-1 to TRBJ2-3, with D unresolved. Germline V gene lookup returns CDR1 SGHRS and CDR2 YFSETQ. The V end lost 1 base, the J end lost 4 bases, and 13 bases lay between the germline ends. The CDR3 loop spans 15 amino acids. CDR3 residues: CASSLSAVRADTQYF. The DNA for the CDR3 is TGCGCCAGCAGCTTGTCGGCGGTTCGGGCAGATACGCAGTATTTT.

The chain couples TRBV6-5 to TRBJ1-1, with D unclear. CDR1 and CDR2 (germline): MNHEY, SVGAGI. With 4 bases removed from V and 1 base from J, the gap between germline ends came to 13 bases. There are 15 residues in the CDR3. CDR3 residues: CASSSRYIRNTEAFF. The DNA of the CDR3 is TGTGCCAGCAGTTCCCGTTACATCCGGAACACTGAAGCTTTCTTT.

This chain uses TRBV7-2 with TRBJ2-7; 7 bases align to TRBD1. CDR1 is SGHTA and CDR2 is FQGNSA in the germline V gene. The V gene end was trimmed by 1 base and the J gene end by 5 bases; junction bases not matched to a gene: 5. There are 14 residues in the CDR3. The CDR3 sequence: CASSLGLQGHEQYF. CDR3 sequence (DNA): TGTGCCAGCAGCTTAGGCCTACAGGGGCACGAGCAGTACTTC.

This clone was observed a few times. Germline and junction disagree at one end, which may indicate a read error. The CDR3 reads CASSFRAGNIEAFF. CDR3 sequence (DNA): TGTGCCAGCAGCTTCCGGGCAGGGAACATTGAAGCTTTCTTT. This chain joins TRBV5-4 and TRBJ1-1, with D maybe TRBD1 (5 bases). Looked up from germline, CDR1 is SGHNT and CDR2 is YYREEE (reference sequence). The CDR3 loop spans 14 amino acids.

This chain links TRBV11-3 with TRBJ2-2, with D perhaps TRBD2 (5 bases). Deletions cut 1 base from V and 3 bases from J, with 6 bases between. Germline CDR1 reads SGHNT; CDR2 reads YENEEA. The CDR3 spans 14 residues. CDR3 residues: CASSLAGYTGELFF. CDR3 in DNA: TGTGCCAGCAGCTTAGCGGGGTACACCGGGGAGCTGTTTTTT. The whole variable domain, remainder taken from reference TRBV11-3 and TRBJ2-2, is EAGVVQSPRYKIIEKKQPVAFWCNPISGHNTLYWYLQNLGQGPELLIRYENEEAVDDSQLPKDRFSAERLKGVDSTLKIQPAELGDSAVYLCASSLAGYTGELFFGEGSRLTVL.

V usage is TRBV6-2 or TRBV6-3 and J usage is TRBJ1-1, with D hard to call. The germline gives CDR1 MNHEY, CDR2 SVGEGT. This CDR3 has 13 amino acids. The V and J ends lost 3 bases and 3 bases respectively, with 8 bases between them. The CDR3 coding sequence is TGTGCCAGCAGTTATAGTGTTGACACTGAAGCTTTCTTT. Translating it yields CASSYSVDTEAFF.

This chain connects TRBV27 to TRBJ2-7; D perhaps matches TRBD1 (5 bases). The CDR3 is made up of 12 amino acids. Trimming pared 3 bases from V and 5 bases from J, leaving 8 bases between. Germline CDR1 and CDR2: MNHEY and SMNVEV (reference sequence). The CDR3 DNA reads TGTGCCAGCAGTTTTCCAGGGAACGAGCAGTACTTC. This sequence encodes CASSFPGNEQYF.